The entry below describes one TCR beta chain. Its matching antigen is unknown. The method was immunoSEQ multiplex PCR; TCRdb's version includes in-frame clones alone and lacks a portion of them. The sample has 64,000 or so clones, roughly three quarters seen once. Sequencing in the ViraFEST assay came after antigen-specific CD4+ T cells had been expanded with viral peptide pools, which were used to stimulate PBMC. When about ten days of culture had elapsed, CD4+ T cells were isolated. Either the mRNA-1273 or the BNT162b2 vaccine was given to participants as two doses. CDR1 and CDR2 from the germline V gene are MNHEY and SVGAGI. The ends were cut back, 2 bases at V and 8 bases at J, with 21 bases in the middle. This CDR3 has 16 amino acids. This specimen comes from a study of vaccination effects on CD4 cells after COVID-19.

This sequence was found in a human donor who received a COVID-19 vaccine. The chain recombines TRBV6-5 with TRBJ1-2; no clear D gene. This sample comprised CD4+ T cells from PBMCs cultured with HCoV-OC43 spike peptides, obtained after COVID-19 vaccination. Subset specified: HCoV-OC43 spike overlapping peptide pool stimulation. CDR3 sequence reads: CASSYGDGRRQSGYTF. CDR3 nucleotides: TGTGCCAGCAGTTACGGGGATGGACGGAGACAATCAGGCTACACCTTC.